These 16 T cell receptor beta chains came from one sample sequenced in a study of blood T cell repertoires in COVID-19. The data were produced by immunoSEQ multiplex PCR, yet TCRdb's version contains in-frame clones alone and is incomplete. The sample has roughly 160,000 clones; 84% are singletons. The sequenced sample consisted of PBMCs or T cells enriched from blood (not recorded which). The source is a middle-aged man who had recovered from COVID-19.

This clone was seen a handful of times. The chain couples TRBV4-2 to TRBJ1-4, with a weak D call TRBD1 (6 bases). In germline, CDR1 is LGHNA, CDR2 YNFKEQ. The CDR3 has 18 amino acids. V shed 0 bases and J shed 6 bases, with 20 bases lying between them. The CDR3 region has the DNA TGTGCCAGCAGCCAAGACAACAACGGCGGGGGGCGTTATGAAAAACTGTTTTTT. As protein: CASSQDNNGGGRYEKLFF.

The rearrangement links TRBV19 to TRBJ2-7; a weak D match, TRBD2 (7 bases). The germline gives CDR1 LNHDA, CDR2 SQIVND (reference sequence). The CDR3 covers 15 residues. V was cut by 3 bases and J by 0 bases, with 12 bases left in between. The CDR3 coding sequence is TGTGCCAGTAGTATCGTAGGGGGGGCCTCCTACGAGCAGTACTTC. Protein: CASSIVGGASYEQYF.

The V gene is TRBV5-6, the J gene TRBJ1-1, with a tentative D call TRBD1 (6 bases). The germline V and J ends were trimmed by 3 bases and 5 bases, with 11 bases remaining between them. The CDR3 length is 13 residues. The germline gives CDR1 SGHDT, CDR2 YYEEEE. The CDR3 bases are TGTGCCAGCAGCTCAGGGGATTATACTGAAGCTTTCTTT. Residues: CASSSGDYTEAFF.

The CDR3 protein is CASSPTVRGGPDTQYF. The CDR3 DNA is TGTGCCAGCAGCCCCACTGTGCGGGGGGGCCCAGATACGCAGTATTTT. The chain combines TRBV9 with TRBJ2-3, with 9 bases fitting TRBD2. With V trimmed by 4 bases and J by 4 bases, 10 bases remained unmatched. The germline gives CDR1 SGDLS, CDR2 YYNGEE. This CDR3 has 16 residues.

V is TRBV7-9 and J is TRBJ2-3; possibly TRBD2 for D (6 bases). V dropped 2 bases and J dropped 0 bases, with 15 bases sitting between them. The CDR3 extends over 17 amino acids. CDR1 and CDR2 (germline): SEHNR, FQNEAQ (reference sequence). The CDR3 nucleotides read TGTGCCAGCAGCTTAAGGGTGGTAGCGGTAAGCACAGATACGCAGTATTTT. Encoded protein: CASSLRVVAVSTDTQYF.

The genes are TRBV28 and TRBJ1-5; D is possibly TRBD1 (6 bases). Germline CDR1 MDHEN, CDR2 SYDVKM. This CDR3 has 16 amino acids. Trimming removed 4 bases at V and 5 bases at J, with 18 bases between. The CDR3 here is CASSSAGEGNDQPQHF. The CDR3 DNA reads TGTGCCAGCAGTTCCGCAGGGGAGGGAAACGATCAGCCCCAGCATTTT.

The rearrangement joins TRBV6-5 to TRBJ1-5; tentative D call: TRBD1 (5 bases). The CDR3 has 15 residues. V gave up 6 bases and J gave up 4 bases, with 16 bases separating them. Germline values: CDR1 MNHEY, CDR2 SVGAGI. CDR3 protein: CASSQGTQGNQPQHF. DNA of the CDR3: TGTGCCAGCAGCCAAGGGACTCAGGGAAATCAGCCCCAGCATTTT.

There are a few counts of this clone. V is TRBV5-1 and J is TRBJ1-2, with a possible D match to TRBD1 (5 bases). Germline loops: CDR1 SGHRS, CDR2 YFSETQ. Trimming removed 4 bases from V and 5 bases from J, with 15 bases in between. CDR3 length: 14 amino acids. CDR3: CASSPGAGIYGYTF. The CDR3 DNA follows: TGCGCCAGCAGCCCCGGGGCGGGAATATATGGCTACACCTTC.

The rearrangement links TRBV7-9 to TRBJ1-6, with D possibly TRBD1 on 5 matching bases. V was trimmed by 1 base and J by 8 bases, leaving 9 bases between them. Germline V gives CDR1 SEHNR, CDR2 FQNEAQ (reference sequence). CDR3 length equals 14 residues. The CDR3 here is CASSLVLGDSPLHF. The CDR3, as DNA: TGTGCCAGCAGCTTAGTGCTAGGGGATTCACCCCTCCACTTT.

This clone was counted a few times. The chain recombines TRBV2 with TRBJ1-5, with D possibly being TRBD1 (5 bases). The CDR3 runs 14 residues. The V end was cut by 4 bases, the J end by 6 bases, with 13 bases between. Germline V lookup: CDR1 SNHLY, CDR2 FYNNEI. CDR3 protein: CASSAQGGVQPQHF. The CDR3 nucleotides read TGTGCCAGCAGTGCCCAAGGAGGGGTTCAGCCCCAGCATTTT.

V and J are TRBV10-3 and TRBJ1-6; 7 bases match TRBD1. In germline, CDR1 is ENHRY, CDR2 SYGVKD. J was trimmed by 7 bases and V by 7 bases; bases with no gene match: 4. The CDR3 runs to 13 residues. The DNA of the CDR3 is TGTGCCATCACAGGGACAGCGAATTCACCCCTCCACTTT. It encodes CAITGTANSPLHF.

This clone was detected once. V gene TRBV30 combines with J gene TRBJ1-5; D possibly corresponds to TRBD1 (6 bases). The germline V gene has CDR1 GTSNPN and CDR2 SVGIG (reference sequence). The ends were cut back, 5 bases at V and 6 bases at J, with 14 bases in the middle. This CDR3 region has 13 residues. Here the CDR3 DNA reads TGTGCCTGGGGAGGAAAAGGGGGTCAGCCCCAGCATTTT. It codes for CAWGGKGGQPQHF.

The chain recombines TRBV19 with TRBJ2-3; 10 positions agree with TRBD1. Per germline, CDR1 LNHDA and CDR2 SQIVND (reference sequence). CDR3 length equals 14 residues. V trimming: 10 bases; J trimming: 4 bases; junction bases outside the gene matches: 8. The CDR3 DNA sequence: TGTGCCACTAGACAGGGGGCAGTCTCAGATACGCAGTATTTT. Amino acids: CATRQGAVSDTQYF.

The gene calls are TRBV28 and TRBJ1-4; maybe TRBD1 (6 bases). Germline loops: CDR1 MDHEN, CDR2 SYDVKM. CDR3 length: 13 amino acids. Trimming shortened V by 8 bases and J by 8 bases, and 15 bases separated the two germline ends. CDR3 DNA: TGTGCCAGCCTAGGGGGGGTGGGGGAAAAACTGTTTTTT. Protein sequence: CASLGGVGEKLFF. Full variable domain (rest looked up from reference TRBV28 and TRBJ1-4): DVKVTQSSRYLVKRTGEKVFLECVQDMDHENMFWYRQDPGLGLRLIYFSYDVKMKEKGDIPEGYSVSREKKERFSLILESASTNQTSMYLCASLGGVGEKLFFGSGTQLSVL.

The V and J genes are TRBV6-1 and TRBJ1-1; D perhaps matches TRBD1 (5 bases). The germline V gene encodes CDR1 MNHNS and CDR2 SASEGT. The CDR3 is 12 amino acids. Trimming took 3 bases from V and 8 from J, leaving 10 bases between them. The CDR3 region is CASSDRAEEAFF. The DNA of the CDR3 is TGTGCCAGCAGTGACAGGGCCGAGGAAGCTTTCTTT.

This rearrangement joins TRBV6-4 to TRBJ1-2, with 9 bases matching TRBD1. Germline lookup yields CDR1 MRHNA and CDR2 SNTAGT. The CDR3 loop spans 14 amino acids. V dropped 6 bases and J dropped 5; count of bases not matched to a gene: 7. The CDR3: CASRPGQGGYGYTF. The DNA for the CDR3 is TGTGCCAGCAGGCCGGGACAGGGAGGATATGGCTACACCTTC.